This T cell receptor beta chain was retrieved from a study of patients and donors after allogeneic stem cell transplantation. Trimming removed 1 base from V and 6 bases from J, with 7 bases in between. The CDR3 spans 13 residues. CDR1 and CDR2 from the germline V gene are SGHRS and YFSETQ. From the RT-PCR reads, TCRdb called clonotypes with MiXCR, one entry per CDR3 protein. Of about 150,000 distinct CDR3 sequences listed, approximately 37% are singletons. This chain connects TRBV5-1 to TRBJ2-2, with D possibly TRBD2 on 6 matching bases. The receptor was isolated from a human donor who was either an allogeneic HSCT recipient or a stem cell or donor lymphocyte infusion donor (not recorded which). It is not recorded whose cells these are; they may come from a transplant donor. Sequencing was performed on blood, either unsorted or a sorted T cell fraction (not recorded which). The chain's CDR3 is CASSLTGAGELFF. Written as DNA, the CDR3 is TGCGCCAGCAGCTTGACGGGGGCCGGGGAGCTGTTTTTT.